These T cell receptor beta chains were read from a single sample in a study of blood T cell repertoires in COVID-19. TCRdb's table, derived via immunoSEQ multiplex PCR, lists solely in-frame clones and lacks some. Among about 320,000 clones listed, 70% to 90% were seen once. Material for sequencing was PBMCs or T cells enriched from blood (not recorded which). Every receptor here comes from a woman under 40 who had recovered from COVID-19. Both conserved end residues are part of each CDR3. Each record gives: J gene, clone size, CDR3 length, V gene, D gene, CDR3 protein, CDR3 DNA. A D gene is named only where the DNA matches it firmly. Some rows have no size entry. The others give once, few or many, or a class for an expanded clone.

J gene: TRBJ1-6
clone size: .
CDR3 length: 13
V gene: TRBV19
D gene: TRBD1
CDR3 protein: CASSDRVGSPLHF
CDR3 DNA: TGTGCCAGTAGTGACAGGGTCGGCTCACCCCTCCACTTT

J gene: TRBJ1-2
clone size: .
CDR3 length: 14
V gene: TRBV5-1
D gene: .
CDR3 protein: CASSSRGTNYGYTF
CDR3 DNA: TGCGCCAGCAGCTCCCGAGGAACTAACTATGGCTACACCTTC

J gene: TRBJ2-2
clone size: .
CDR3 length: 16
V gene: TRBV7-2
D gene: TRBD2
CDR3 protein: CASSRRLAGGTGELFF
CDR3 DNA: TGTGCCAGCAGCCGCAGACTAGCGGGGGGGACCGGGGAGCTGTTTTTT

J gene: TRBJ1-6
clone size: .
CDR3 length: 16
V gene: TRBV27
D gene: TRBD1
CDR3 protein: CASSMNRGSYNSPLHF
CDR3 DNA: TGTGCCAGCAGTATGAACAGGGGCTCCTATAATTCACCCCTCCACTTT

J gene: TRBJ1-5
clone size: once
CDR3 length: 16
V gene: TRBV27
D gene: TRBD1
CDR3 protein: CASSSGQGYIHQPQHF
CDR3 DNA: TGTGCCAGCAGCTCCGGACAGGGGTATATTCATCAGCCCCAGCATTTT

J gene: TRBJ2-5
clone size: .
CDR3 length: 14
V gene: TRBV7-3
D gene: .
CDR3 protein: CASSLILVQETQYF
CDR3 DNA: TGTGCCAGCAGCTTAATACTAGTACAAGAGACCCAGTACTTC

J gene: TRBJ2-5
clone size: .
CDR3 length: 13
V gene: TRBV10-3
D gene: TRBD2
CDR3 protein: CAIRPSGQETQYF
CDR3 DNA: TGTGCCATCAGACCTAGCGGGCAAGAGACCCAGTACTTC

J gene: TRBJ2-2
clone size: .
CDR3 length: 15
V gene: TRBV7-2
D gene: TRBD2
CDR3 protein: CASSLDGGGTGELFF
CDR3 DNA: TGTGCCAGCAGCTTAGATGGGGGGGGCACCGGGGAGCTGTTTTTT

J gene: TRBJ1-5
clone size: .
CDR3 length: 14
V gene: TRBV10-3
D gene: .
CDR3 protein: CAISGGDGNQPQHF
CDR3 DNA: TGTGCCATCAGTGGGGGGGACGGGAATCAGCCCCAGCATTTT

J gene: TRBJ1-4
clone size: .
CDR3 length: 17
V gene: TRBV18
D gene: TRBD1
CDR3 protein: CASSPVPGQAPSEKLFF
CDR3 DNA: TGTGCCAGCTCACCCGTCCCGGGACAGGCCCCCAGTGAAAAACTGTTTTTT

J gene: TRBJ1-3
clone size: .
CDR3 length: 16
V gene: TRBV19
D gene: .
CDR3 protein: CASSIDRIGAGNTIYF
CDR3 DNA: TGTGCCAGTAGTATAGATCGGATAGGGGCTGGAAACACCATATATTTT

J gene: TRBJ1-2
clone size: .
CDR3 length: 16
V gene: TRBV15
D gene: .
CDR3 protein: CATSRDAGGVAYGYTF
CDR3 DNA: TGTGCCACCAGCAGAGATGCCGGGGGGGTCGCGTATGGCTACACCTTC

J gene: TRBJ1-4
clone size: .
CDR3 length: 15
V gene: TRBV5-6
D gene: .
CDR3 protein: CASSFGTTGSEKLFF
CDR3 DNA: TGTGCCAGCAGCTTCGGTACAACCGGGAGTGAAAAACTGTTTTTT

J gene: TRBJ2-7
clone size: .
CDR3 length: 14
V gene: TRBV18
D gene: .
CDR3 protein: CASSPDRSNYEQYF
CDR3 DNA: TGTGCCAGCTCACCCGACAGGTCGAACTACGAGCAGTACTTC

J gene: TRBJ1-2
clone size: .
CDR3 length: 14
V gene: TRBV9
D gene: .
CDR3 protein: CASSPRTENYGYTF
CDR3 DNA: TGTGCCAGCAGCCCACGGACAGAAAACTATGGCTACACCTTC